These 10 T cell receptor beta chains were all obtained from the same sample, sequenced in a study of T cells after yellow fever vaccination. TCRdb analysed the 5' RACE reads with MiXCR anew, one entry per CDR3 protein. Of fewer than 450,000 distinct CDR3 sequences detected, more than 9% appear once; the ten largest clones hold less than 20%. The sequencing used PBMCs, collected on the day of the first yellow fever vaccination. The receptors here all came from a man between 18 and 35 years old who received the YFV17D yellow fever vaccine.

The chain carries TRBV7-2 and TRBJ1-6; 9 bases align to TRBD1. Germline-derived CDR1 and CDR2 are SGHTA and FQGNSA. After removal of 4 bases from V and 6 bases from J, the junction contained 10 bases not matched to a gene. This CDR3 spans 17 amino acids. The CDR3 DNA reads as TGTGCCAGCAGCTCTTTAACCGGGACAGGGACTAATTCACCCCTCCACTTT. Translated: CASSSLTGTGTNSPLHF.

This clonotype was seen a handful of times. CDR3 sequence reads: CASSRTGSGLAGGSTDTQYF. The CDR3 DNA reads as TGCGCCAGCAGCCGAACAGGTTCGGGACTAGCGGGGGGAAGCACAGATACGCAGTATTTT. The genes are TRBV5-1 and TRBJ2-3, with 15 positions matching TRBD2. Germline lookup yields CDR1 SGHRS and CDR2 YFSETQ. CDR3 length equals 20 residues. With 4 bases clipped from V and 0 bases from J, the junction kept 12 bases outside the gene matches.

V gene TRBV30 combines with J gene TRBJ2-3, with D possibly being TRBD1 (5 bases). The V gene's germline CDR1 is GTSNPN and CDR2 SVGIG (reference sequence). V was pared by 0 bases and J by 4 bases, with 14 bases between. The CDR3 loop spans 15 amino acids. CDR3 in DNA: TGTGCCTGGAGTGTAACCAGGGTAATCCCAGATACGCAGTATTTT. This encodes CAWSVTRVIPDTQYF.

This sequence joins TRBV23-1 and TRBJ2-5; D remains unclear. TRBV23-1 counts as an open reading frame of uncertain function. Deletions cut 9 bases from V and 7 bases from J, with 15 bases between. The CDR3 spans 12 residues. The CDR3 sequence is CASRSRGRTQYF. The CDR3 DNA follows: TGCGCCAGTCGGTCTCGCGGACGGACCCAGTACTTC.

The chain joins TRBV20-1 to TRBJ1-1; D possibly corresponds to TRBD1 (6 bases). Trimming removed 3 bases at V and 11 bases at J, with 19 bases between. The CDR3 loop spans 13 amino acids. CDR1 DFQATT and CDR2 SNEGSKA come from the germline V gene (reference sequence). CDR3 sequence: CSASLTGSDRAFF. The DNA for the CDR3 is TGCAGTGCTAGCCTAACAGGGTCGGACCGGGCTTTCTTT.

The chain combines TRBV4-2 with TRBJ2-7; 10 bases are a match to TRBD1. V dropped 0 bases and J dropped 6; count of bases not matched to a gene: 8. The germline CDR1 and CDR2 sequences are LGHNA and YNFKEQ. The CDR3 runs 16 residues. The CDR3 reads CASSQELRGQGSEQYF. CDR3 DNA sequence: TGTGCCAGCAGCCAAGAGCTGAGGGGACAGGGGAGCGAGCAGTACTTC.

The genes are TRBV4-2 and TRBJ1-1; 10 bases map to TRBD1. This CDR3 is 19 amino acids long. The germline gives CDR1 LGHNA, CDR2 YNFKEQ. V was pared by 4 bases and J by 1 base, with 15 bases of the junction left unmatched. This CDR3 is CASSRVTGGSRSWNTEAFF. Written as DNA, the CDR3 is TGTGCCAGCAGCCGAGTGACAGGGGGCTCCAGGTCGTGGAACACTGAAGCTTTCTTT.

The CDR3 sequence is CASSPRTGFNEQFF. The CDR3 DNA follows: TGTGCCAGCAGCCCGAGGACAGGGTTCAATGAGCAGTTCTTC. The rearrangement joins TRBV3-1 to TRBJ2-1, with 8 positions matching TRBD1. The germline V gene has CDR1 LGHDT and CDR2 YNNKEL (reference sequence). The CDR3 sequence is 14 residues long. The ends lost 4 bases at V and 6 bases at J; junction bases unmatched: 5.

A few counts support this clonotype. CDR3 nucleotide sequence: TGTGCCAGCAGCTTCAGGGGGTCTAGCACAGATACGCAGTATTTT. It codes for CASSFRGSSTDTQYF. The chain combines TRBV5-8 with TRBJ2-3; 7 bases align to TRBD1. V was pared by 2 bases and J by 0 bases, with 3 bases of the junction left unmatched. The CDR3 is made up of 15 amino acids. The germline V gene has CDR1 SGHTS and CDR2 YDEGEE.

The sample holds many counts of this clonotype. The CDR3 loop reads CASSEFLGTGVVETQYF. CDR3 nucleotide sequence: TGTGCCAGCAGTGAATTTCTCGGGACAGGGGTAGTGGAGACCCAGTACTTC. V usage is TRBV13 and J usage is TRBJ2-5; 10 nucleotides line up with TRBD1. With V trimmed by 6 bases and J by 5 bases, 15 bases remained unmatched. Germline-derived CDR1 and CDR2 are PRHDT and FYEKMQ (reference sequence). CDR3 length: 17 residues.